This is a list of T cell receptor beta chains from one sample in a study of blood T cell repertoires in COVID-19. Here immunoSEQ multiplex PCR was the method, and the copy in TCRdb shows in-frame clones only, minus some. The data contain over 85,000 clones, about 91% of them seen just once; the ten biggest clones take up around 8.1%. Sequencing was performed on peripheral blood. The receptors originated from a woman in her 70s with acute or convalescent COVID-19. CDR3s include the opening cysteine and the closing phenylalanine or tryptophan. A D gene is named only where the DNA matches it firmly. Not all rows give a size; the values are once, few, many and, for expanded clones, a class.

j_call v_call clone_size d_call cdr3_aa cdr3_nt
TRBJ1-6 TRBV5-4 - TRBD1 CASSSLKTGLNSPLHF TGTGCCAGCAGCTCCTTGAAGACAGGGTTAAATTCACCCCTCCACTTT
TRBJ1-1 TRBV12-3/TRBV12-4 - - CASILQLYTEAFF TGTGCCAGCATCCTCCAGTTGTACACTGAAGCTTTCTTT
TRBJ2-2 TRBV10-2 - TRBD1 CASSDPRTGKNTGELFF TGCGCCAGCAGTGACCCCAGGACAGGGAAGAACACCGGGGAGCTGTTTTTT
TRBJ1-2 TRBV19 - - CASRQGQYGYTF TGTGCCAGTAGGCAAGGACAGTATGGCTACACCTTC
TRBJ2-2 TRBV2 - - CASKGVSTGELFF TGTGCCAGCAAGGGAGTAAGCACCGGGGAGCTGTTTTTT
TRBJ1-1 TRBV19 - TRBD1 CASSIGTVNTEAFF TGTGCCAGTAGTATTGGGACAGTGAACACTGAAGCTTTCTTT
TRBJ1-1 TRBV6-5 - TRBD1 CASSSPGGQGNTEAFF TGTGCCAGCAGTTCCCCCGGAGGACAGGGGAACACTGAAGCTTTCTTT
TRBJ2-3 TRBV24-1 - - CATSRTSTDTQYF TGTGCCACCAGTCGAACAAGCACAGATACGCAGTATTTT
TRBJ1-2 TRBV6-5 - - CASKRGGGYGYTF TGTGCCAGCAAGAGGGGGGGAGGCTATGGCTACACCTTC
TRBJ2-7 TRBV5-1 - - CASSLVEDYEQYF TGCGCCAGCAGCTTGGTGGAGGATTACGAGCAGTACTTC
TRBJ2-5 TRBV2 - - CASSLFETQYF TGTGCCAGCAGTCTCTTTGAGACCCAGTACTTC
TRBJ1-5 TRBV18 - - CASSDTGNQPQHF TGTGCCAGCTCAGATACAGGGAATCAGCCCCAGCATTTT
TRBJ1-3 TRBV4-1 - - CASSQEPGDRHSGNTIYF TGCGCCAGCAGCCAGGAACCCGGAGATAGGCACTCTGGAAACACCATATATTTT
TRBJ1-2 TRBV6-2/TRBV6-3 - TRBD1 CASSYDRTGLANYGYTF TGTGCCAGCAGTTACGACCGGACAGGTTTAGCTAACTATGGCTACACCTTC
TRBJ2-2 TRBV5-4 - - CASSRGGETNTGELFF TGTGCCAGCAGCCGGGGCGGGGAGACGAACACCGGGGAGCTGTTTTTT
TRBJ1-2 TRBV18 - - CASSPPTSEPYGYTF TGTGCCAGCTCACCGCCAACCAGTGAACCCTATGGCTACACCTTC
TRBJ1-5 TRBV19 few - CASNLGTTNQPQHF TGTGCCAGTAACCTCGGGACAACCAATCAGCCCCAGCATTTT
TRBJ2-1 TRBV24-1 - TRBD2 CATSGLADSYNEQFF TGTGCCACCAGTGGGCTAGCGGATTCCTACAATGAGCAGTTCTTC
TRBJ2-4 TRBV5-1 - TRBD2 CASSLAGRVDSMEYF TGCGCCAGCAGCTTGGCAGGGAGGGTTGACTCAATGGAGTACTTC
TRBJ2-5 TRBV5-1 - TRBD2 CASSPNPGTSRETQYF TGCGCCAGCAGCCCCAACCCCGGGACTAGCAGAGAGACCCAGTACTTC
TRBJ2-1 TRBV29-1 - TRBD1 CSVRGSQVNEQFF TGCAGCGTCAGGGGGAGTCAGGTCAATGAGCAGTTCTTC
TRBJ2-1 TRBV6-5 few TRBD2 CASSYSLSGRGNEQFF TGTGCCAGCAGTTACTCTCTTAGCGGGAGAGGCAATGAGCAGTTCTTC